This TCR beta chain derives from a study of T cell changes during pregnancy in multiple sclerosis. Sequencing was performed with immunoSEQ multiplex PCR; in TCRdb, only in-frame clones are kept and a portion is missing. In the table there are about 46,000 clones, approximately 90% of which are singletons. The CDR3 runs to 13 residues. V was shortened by 8 bases and J by 6 bases, with 13 bases between the two germline ends. The V gene's germline CDR1 is SGHTA and CDR2 FQGTGA. The sample in question was CD8+ T cells from peripheral blood mononuclear cells, obtained in the second trimester of pregnancy. The chain is built from TRBV7-3 and TRBJ2-2; D is ambiguous. The sequence derives from a female donor with multiple sclerosis, enrolled in a pregnancy study. The CDR3 coding sequence is TGTGCCAGCCGCGCATATGAGGCCGGGGAGCTGTTTTTT. Protein sequence: CASRAYEAGELFF.